Presented here are 7 T cell receptor beta chains from one specimen sequenced in a study of blood T cell repertoires in COVID-19 (dated by TCRdb to the early 2020s). The library was made by the immunoSEQ multiplex PCR assay. Imported from immuneACCESS, the table was reduced by TCRdb to in-frame sequences with V and J called. These copies leave out some clones; in studies compared against another copy, an unresolved V gene accounts for under half, and the cause of the remainder is not known. Recorded for this sample are 60,000 to 70,000 clones; roughly 80% of them occurred a single time. Around 9.5% of the sample rests with the top ten. Sequenced material: peripheral blood. These receptors all come from a man in his fifties with active COVID-19.

The chain uses TRBV9 and TRBJ1-5; D gene unclear. This CDR3 has 15 amino acids. V lost 4 bases and J 0 bases, leaving 11 bases between the germline ends. The germline CDR1 and CDR2 sequences are SGDLS and YYNGEE. This CDR3 reads CASSSDGNSNQPQHF. The CDR3 region has the DNA TGTGCCAGCAGCTCGGACGGGAATAGCAATCAGCCCCAGCATTTT.

The chain combines TRBV30 with TRBJ2-7; 9 positions match TRBD2. V lost 0 bases and J lost 1; bases outside the gene matches: 1. Germline CDR1 and CDR2: GTSNPN and SVGIG (reference sequence). This CDR3 is built from 14 residues. CDR3 loop: CAWSVLAGSYEQYF. The CDR3 DNA reads as TGTGCCTGGAGTGTACTAGCGGGTTCCTACGAGCAGTACTTC.

The chain combines TRBV7-2 with TRBJ2-1, with 7 bases matching TRBD2. The germline V gene has CDR1 SGHTA and CDR2 FQGNSA. The CDR3 has 14 amino acids. V was pared by 1 base and J by 6 bases, with 3 bases of the junction left unmatched. The CDR3 coding sequence is TGTGCCAGCAGCTTAGGACTAGCCCGCAATGAGCAGTTCTTC. It specifies CASSLGLARNEQFF.

This chain connects TRBV3-1 (or the pseudogene TRBV3-2) to TRBJ1-1, with D tentatively TRBD1 (5 bases). This CDR3 has 14 amino acids. Germline CDR1 and CDR2: LGHDT and YNNKEL (reference sequence). V lost 4 bases, J lost 1 base, and 10 bases lay in between. CDR3 nucleotide sequence: TGTGCCAGCAGCCCCGGACACCAGAACACTGAAGCTTTCTTT. Translation gives CASSPGHQNTEAFF.

To note about this clone: A junction end diverges from the germline sequence, so it may reflect a read error. This chain joins TRBV4-2 and TRBJ1-6; TRBD1 might be the D (5 bases). Germline V gene data show CDR1 as LGHNA and CDR2 as YNFKEQ. This CDR3 comprises 16 residues. The CDR3 reads CASSQDGGGEHSPLHF. CDR3 coding DNA: TGTGCCAGCAGTCAAGACGGGGGTGGGGAGCATTCACCCCTCCACTTT.

V is TRBV14 and J is TRBJ1-2; 10 bases line up with TRBD1. With 0 bases clipped from V and 4 bases from J, the junction kept 5 bases outside the gene matches. From germline, CDR1 is SGHDN and CDR2 FVKESK. The CDR3 has 16 amino acids. The CDR3 DNA is TGTGCCAGCAGCCAAGATTGGCGGGACAGGGGCTATGGCTACACCTTC. Encoded protein: CASSQDWRDRGYGYTF.

The genes are TRBV15 and TRBJ1-5; 7 bases agree with TRBD1. CDR3 length: 15 amino acids. The V and J ends lost 2 bases and 3 bases, in that order; junction bases with no gene match: 4. CDR1 and CDR2 (germline): LNHNV, YYDKDF (reference sequence). Written as DNA, the CDR3 is TGTGCCACCAGCAGAAGGACAGGAGACAATCAGCCCCAGCATTTT. This sequence encodes CATSRRTGDNQPQHF.